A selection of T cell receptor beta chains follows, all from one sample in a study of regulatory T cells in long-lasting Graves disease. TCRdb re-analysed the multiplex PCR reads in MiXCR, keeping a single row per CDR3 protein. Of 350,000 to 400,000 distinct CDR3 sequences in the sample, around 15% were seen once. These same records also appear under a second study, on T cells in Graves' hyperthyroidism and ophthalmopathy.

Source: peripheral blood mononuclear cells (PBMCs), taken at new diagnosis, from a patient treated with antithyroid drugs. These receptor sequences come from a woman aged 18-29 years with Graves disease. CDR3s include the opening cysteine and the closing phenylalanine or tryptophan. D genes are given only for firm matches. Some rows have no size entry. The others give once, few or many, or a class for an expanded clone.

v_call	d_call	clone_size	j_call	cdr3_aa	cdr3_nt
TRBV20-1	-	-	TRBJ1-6	CSATPAGNDNSPLHF	TGCAGTGCTACCCCGGCAGGGAACGATAATTCACCCCTCCACTTT
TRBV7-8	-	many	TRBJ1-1	CASSFRDGNTEAFF	TGTGCCAGCAGCTTCCGGGACGGGAACACTGAAGCTTTCTTT
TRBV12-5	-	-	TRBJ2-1	CASGFASEQFF	TGTGCTAGTGGTTTTGCCAGTGAGCAGTTCTTC
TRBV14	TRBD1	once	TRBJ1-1	CASSQGVWDSTEAFF	TGTGCCAGCAGCCAAGGAGTTTGGGACAGCACTGAAGCTTTCTTT
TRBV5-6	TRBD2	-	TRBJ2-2	CASSLFSGGRLANTGELFF	TGTGCCAGCAGCTTGTTTAGCGGGGGACGCCTTGCGAACACCGGGGAGCTGTTTTTT
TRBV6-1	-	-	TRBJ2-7	CASSGNFEQYF	TGTGCCAGCAGTGGGAATTTTGAGCAGTACTTC
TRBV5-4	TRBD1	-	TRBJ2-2	CASSPPRTGGNTGELFF	TGTGCCAGCAGCCCTCCGCGGACAGGCGGAAACACCGGGGAGCTGTTTTTT
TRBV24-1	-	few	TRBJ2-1	CATSDLREYNEQFF	TGTGCCACCAGTGATCTCAGGGAATACAATGAGCAGTTCTTC
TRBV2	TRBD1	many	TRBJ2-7	CASMKGRGQETYEQYF	TGTGCCAGCATGAAGGGCCGGGGACAGGAGACCTACGAGCAGTACTTC
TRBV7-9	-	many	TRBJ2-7	CASSSTQETGPSYEQYF	TGTGCCAGCAGCTCCACTCAAGAGACAGGACCCTCCTACGAGCAGTACTTC
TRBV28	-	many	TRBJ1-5	CASSLQVTGQPQHF	TGTGCCAGCAGTTTGCAGGTGACAGGCCAGCCCCAGCATTTT
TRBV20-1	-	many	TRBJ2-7	CSYSRGAGGPYEQYF	TGCAGCTACTCACGGGGGGCAGGGGGCCCCTACGAGCAGTACTTC
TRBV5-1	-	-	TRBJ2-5	CASSLNIPSGTQYF	TGCGCCAGCAGCTTGAATATACCCTCAGGGACCCAGTACTTC
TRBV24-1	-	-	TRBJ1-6	CATSGDGWHGNNSPLHF	TGTGCCACCAGTGGGGACGGCTGGCATGGCAATAATTCACCCCTCCACTTT
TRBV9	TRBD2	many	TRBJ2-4	CASSVLGLAGPENIQYF	TGTGCCAGCAGCGTATTAGGGCTAGCGGGGCCCGAGAACATTCAGTACTTC
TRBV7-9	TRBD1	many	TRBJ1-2	CASGTATTYGYTF	TGTGCCAGCGGGACAGCTACGACCTATGGCTACACCTTC
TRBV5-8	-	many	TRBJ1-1	CASSLGPGAFF	TGTGCCAGCAGCTTGGGACCGGGAGCTTTCTTT
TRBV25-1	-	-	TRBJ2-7	CASSGAAEADEQYF	TGTGCCAGCAGTGGAGCGGCAGAGGCGGACGAGCAGTACTTC
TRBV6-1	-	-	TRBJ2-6	CASSGGGSGANVLTF	TGTGCCAGCAGTGGAGGGGGCTCTGGGGCCAACGTCCTGACTTTC
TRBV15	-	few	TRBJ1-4	CATSRDISASTNEKLFF	TGTGCCACCAGCAGAGACATCTCGGCGTCCACTAATGAAAAACTGTTTTTT
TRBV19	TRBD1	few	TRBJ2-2	CATRDRGVGELFF	TGTGCCACTCGGGACAGGGGTGTCGGGGAGCTGTTTTTT
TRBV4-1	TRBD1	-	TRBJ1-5	CASSHTFRDRNQPQHF	TGCGCCAGCAGCCACACATTCCGGGACAGAAATCAGCCCCAGCATTTT
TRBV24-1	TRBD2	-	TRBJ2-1	CATSDPFSTSGGAWEQFF	TGTGCCACCAGTGATCCTTTTTCGACTAGCGGGGGTGCTTGGGAGCAGTTCTTC
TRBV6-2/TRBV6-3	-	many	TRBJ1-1	CASSEGGIPEAFF	TGTGCCAGCAGTGAAGGGGGGATACCTGAAGCTTTCTTT
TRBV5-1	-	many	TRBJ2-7	CASSPGVVEQYF	TGCGCCAGCAGCCCGGGAGTTGTCGAGCAGTACTTC
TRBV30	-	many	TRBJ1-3	CAWSLRQGSGNTIYF	TGTGCCTGGAGTTTGCGGCAGGGCTCTGGAAACACCATATATTTT
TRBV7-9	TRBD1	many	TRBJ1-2	CASRSGQGGYGYTF	TGTGCCAGCAGATCTGGACAGGGTGGCTATGGCTACACCTTC
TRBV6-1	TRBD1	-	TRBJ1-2	CASSEAGQGYGYTF	TGTGCCAGCAGTGAAGCGGGACAGGGTTATGGCTACACCTTC
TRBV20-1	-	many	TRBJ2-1	CSASPTAAFNNEQFF	TGCAGTGCTAGCCCTACCGCTGCATTTAACAATGAGCAGTTCTTC
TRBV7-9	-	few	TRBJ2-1	CASSLDREQFF	TGTGCCAGCAGCTTGGATAGGGAGCAGTTCTTC
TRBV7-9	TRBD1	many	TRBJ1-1	CASSLLPGQGFAEAFF	TGTGCCAGCAGCCTCCTCCCGGGACAGGGTTTCGCTGAAGCTTTCTTT
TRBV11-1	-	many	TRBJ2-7	CASSFQEYYEQYF	TGTGCCAGCAGCTTTCAGGAGTACTACGAGCAGTACTTC
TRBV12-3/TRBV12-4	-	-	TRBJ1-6	CASSSDSNSPLHF	TGTGCCAGCAGTTCCGACAGTAATTCACCCCTCCACTTT
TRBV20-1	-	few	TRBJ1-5	CSAGRDGDQPQHF	TGCAGTGCTGGCCGGGACGGGGATCAGCCCCAGCATTTT
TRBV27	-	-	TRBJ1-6	CASSTGTKFSPLHF	TGTGCCAGCAGCACCGGGACAAAGTTTTCACCCCTCCACTTT
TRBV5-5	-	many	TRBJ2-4	CASSFSRNPTMGIQYF	TGTGCCAGCAGCTTTTCTCGAAACCCCACAATGGGCATTCAGTACTTC
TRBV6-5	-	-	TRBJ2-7	CASSYGGRRNYEQYF	TGTGCCAGCAGTTACGGGGGGAGGAGAAACTACGAGCAGTACTTC